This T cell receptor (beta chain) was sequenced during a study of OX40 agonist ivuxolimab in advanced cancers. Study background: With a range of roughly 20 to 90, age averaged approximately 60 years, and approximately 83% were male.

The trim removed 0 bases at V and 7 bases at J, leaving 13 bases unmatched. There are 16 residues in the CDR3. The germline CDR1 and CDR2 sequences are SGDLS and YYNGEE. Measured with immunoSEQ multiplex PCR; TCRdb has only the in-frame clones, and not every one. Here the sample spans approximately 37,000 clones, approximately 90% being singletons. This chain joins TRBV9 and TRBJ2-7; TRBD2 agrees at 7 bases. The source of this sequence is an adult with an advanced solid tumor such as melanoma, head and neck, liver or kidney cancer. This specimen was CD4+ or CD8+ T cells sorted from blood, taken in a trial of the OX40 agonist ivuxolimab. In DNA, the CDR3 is TGTGCCAGCAGCGTAGAAATAACGGGAGGCGTCTGGGAGCAGTACTTC. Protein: CASSVEITGGVWEQYF.